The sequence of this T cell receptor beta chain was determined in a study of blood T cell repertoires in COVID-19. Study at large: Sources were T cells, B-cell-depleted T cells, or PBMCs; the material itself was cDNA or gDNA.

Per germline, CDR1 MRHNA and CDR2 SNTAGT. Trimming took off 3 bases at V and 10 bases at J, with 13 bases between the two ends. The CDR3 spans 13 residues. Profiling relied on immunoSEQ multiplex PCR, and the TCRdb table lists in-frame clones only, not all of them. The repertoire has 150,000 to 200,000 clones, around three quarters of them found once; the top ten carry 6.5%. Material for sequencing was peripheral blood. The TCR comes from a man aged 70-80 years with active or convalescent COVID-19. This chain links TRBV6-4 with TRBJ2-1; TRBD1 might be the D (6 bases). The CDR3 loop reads CASSESSGTEQFF. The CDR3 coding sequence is TGTGCCAGCAGTGAGTCTTCCGGGACAGAGCAGTTCTTC.